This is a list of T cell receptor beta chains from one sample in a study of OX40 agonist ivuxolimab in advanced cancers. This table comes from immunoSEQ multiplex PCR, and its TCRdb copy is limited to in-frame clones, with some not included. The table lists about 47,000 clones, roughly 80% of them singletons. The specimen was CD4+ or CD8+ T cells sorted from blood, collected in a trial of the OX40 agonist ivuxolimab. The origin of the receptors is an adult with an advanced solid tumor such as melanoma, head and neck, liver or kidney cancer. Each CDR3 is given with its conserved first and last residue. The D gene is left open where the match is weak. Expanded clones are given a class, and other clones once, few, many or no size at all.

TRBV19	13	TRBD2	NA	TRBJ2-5	CAAGGTARKAQYF	TGTGCCGCCGGGGGGACGGCACGTAAGGCCCAGTACTTC
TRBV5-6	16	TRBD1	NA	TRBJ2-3	CASSWGPQGDGDTQYF	TGTGCCAGCAGCTGGGGTCCACAGGGGGACGGGGATACGCAGTATTTT
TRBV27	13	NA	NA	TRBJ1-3	CASSLGWGGTIYF	TGTGCCAGCAGTTTAGGGTGGGGTGGCACCATATATTTT
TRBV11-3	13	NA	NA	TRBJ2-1	CASSSTGYDEQFF	TGTGCCAGCAGCTCAACAGGGTACGATGAGCAGTTCTTC
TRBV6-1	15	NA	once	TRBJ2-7	CASSARTGSSYEQYF	TGTGCCAGCAGTGCCCGGACTGGTAGCTCCTACGAGCAGTACTTC
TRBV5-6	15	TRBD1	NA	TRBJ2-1	CASSLGQGAYNEQFF	TGTGCCAGCAGCTTGGGGCAGGGGGCCTACAATGAGCAGTTCTTC
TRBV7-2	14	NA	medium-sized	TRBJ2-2	CASSPGGSTGELFF	TGTGCCAGCAGCCCCGGTGGATCCACCGGGGAGCTGTTTTTT
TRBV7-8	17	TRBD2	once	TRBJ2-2	CASSSPGAGGVRGELFF	TGTGCCAGCAGCTCCCCAGGAGCGGGAGGAGTGAGGGGGGAGCTGTTTTTT
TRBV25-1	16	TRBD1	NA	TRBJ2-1	CASSESGQGAYNEQFF	TGTGCCAGCAGTGAGTCGGGACAGGGGGCCTACAATGAGCAGTTCTTC
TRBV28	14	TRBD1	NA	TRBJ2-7	CASRTGLITYEQYF	TGTGCCAGCAGGACAGGGCTGATAACCTACGAGCAGTACTTC
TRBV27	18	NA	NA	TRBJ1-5	CASSQTPFRWDGNQPQHF	TGTGCCAGCAGTCAAACTCCGTTCCGTTGGGATGGCAATCAGCCCCAGCATTTT
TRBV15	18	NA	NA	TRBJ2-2	CATSRDFGQGIYTGELFF	TGTGCCACCAGCAGAGATTTCGGGCAGGGAATCTATACCGGGGAGCTGTTTTTT
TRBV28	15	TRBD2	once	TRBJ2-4	CASSSGSLAKNIQYF	TGTGCCAGCAGTAGCGGGAGCTTAGCCAAAAACATTCAGTACTTC
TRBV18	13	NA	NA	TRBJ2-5	CASSPPTDETQYF	TGTGCCAGCTCACCACCTACAGATGAGACCCAGTACTTC
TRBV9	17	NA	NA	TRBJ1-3	CASSGGPSSGAGNTIYF	TGTGCCAGCAGCGGAGGCCCCTCCTCGGGAGCTGGAAACACCATATATTTT
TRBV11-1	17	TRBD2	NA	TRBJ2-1	CASSSPRGLAQLDEQFF	TGTGCCAGCAGCTCCCCTCGTGGACTAGCTCAATTGGATGAGCAGTTCTTC
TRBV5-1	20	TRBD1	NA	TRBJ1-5	CASSLVRGQGEKYSNQPQHF	TGCGCCAGCAGCTTAGTACGGGGACAGGGGGAGAAGTATAGCAATCAGCCCCAGCATTTT
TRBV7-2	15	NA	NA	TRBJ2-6	CASSQYLSGANVLTF	TGTGCCAGCAGCCAGTATCTCTCTGGGGCCAACGTCCTGACTTTC
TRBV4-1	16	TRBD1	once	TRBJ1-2	CASSLNDRGADYGYTF	TGCGCCAGCAGCCTGAACGACAGGGGCGCGGACTATGGCTACACCTTC
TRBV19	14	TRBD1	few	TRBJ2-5	CASGGQGSRETQYF	TGTGCCAGCGGGGGACAGGGAAGTCGAGAGACCCAGTACTTC
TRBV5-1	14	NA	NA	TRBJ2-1	CASSLEQAHNEQFF	TGCGCCAGCAGTCTAGAACAGGCCCACAATGAGCAGTTCTTC
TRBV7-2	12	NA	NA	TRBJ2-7	CASSRLSTEQYF	TGTGCCAGCAGCCGACTCTCCACCGAGCAGTACTTC
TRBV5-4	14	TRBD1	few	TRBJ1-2	CASSLAGGNYGYTF	TGTGCCAGCAGCTTGGCAGGGGGAAACTATGGCTACACCTTC
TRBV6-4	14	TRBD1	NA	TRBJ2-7	CASSVPGQGYEQYF	TGTGCCAGCAGTGTCCCGGGACAGGGATACGAGCAGTACTTC
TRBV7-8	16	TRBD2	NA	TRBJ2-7	CASSVRLAGVTYEQYF	TGTGCCAGCAGCGTTCGACTAGCGGGCGTTACCTACGAGCAGTACTTC
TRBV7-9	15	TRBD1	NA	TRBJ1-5	CASSLEGQFNQPQHF	TGTGCCAGCAGCTTAGAGGGACAGTTCAATCAGCCCCAGCATTTT
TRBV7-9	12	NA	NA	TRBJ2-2	CASSSVGGELFF	TGTGCCAGCAGCTCCGTGGGAGGGGAGCTGTTTTTT
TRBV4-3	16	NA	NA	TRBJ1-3	CASSQDLGQSGNTIYF	TGCGCCAGCAGCCAAGACCTTGGACAGAGTGGAAACACCATATATTTT
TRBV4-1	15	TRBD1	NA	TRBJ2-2	CASSQGTANTGELFF	TGCGCCAGCAGCCAGGGGACAGCGAACACCGGGGAGCTGTTTTTT
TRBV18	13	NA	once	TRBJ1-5	CASSPHINQPQHF	TGTGCCAGCTCACCTCACATCAATCAGCCCCAGCATTTT
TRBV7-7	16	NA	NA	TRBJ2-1	CASSPDWGSGNNEQFF	TGTGCTAGCAGCCCTGATTGGGGCAGCGGAAACAATGAGCAGTTCTTC
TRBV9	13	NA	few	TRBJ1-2	CASSVAQVGGYTF	TGTGCCAGCAGCGTAGCACAGGTTGGTGGCTACACCTTC
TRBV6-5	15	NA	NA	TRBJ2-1	CASSQNRDPYNEQFF	TGTGCCAGCAGTCAAAACAGGGACCCCTACAATGAGCAGTTCTTC
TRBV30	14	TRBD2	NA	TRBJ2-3	CAWSVAGVADTQYF	TGTGCCTGGAGTGTAGCGGGAGTAGCAGATACGCAGTATTTT
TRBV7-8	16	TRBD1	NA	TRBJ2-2	CASSLGWTGGTGELFF	TGTGCCAGCAGCTTAGGATGGACAGGGGGAACCGGGGAGCTGTTTTTT
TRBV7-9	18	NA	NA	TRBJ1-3	CASSLEGPTVSRGYTIYF	TGTGCCAGCAGCTTAGAAGGCCCGACAGTATCCCGAGGGTACACCATATATTTT
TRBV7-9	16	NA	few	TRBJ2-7	CASSALQQMSSYEQYF	TGTGCCAGCAGCGCCCTCCAACAGATGAGCTCCTACGAGCAGTACTTC
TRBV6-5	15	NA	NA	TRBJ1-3	CASSLQWDSGNTIYF	TGTGCCAGCAGTCTACAGTGGGACTCTGGAAACACCATATATTTT
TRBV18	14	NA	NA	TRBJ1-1	CASSPYSEGTEAFF	TGTGCCAGCTCCCCTTACTCTGAGGGCACTGAAGCTTTCTTT